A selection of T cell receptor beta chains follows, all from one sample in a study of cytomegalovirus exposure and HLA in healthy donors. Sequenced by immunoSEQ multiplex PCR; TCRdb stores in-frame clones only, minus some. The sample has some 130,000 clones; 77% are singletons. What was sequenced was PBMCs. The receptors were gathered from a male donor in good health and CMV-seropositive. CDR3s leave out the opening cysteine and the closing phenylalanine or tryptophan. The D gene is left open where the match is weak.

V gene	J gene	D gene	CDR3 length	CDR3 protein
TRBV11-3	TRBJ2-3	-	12	ASSSPGDADTQY
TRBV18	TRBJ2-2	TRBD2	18	ASSLSWLAGGPANTGELF
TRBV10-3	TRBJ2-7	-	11	AISTRRENEQY
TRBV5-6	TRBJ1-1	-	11	ASSFGIRTEAF
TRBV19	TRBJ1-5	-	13	ASSIVGGGGQPQH
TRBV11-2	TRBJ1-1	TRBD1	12	ASSIDRVNTEAF
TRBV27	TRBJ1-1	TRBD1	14	ASSQYRGTGVTEAF
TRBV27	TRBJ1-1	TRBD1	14	ASFPGTGGHSFWAF
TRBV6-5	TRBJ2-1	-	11	ASSEAPPNEQF
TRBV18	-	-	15	ASSPVSGTPLPYEQY
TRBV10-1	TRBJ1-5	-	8	ATPGGPQH
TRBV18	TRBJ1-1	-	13	ASSPPGQRDTEAF
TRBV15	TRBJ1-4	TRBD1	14	ATSKATGATNEKLF
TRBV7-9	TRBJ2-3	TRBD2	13	ASSSLAGYRDTQY
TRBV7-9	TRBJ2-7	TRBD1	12	ASSYRDRPYEQY
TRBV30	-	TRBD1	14	AWSFGQGHFPYEQY
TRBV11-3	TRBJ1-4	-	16	ASSSIHYRDGKDEKLF
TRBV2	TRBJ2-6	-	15	ASLPGQQVAGANVLT
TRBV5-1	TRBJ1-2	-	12	ASSLAGLRDGYT
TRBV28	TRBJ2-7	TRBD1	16	ASSFYQLTGGFTYEQY
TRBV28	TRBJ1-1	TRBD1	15	ASSYTGGPGPNTEAF
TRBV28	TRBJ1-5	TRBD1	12	ASNRQGSDQPQH
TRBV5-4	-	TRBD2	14	ASSLEIAGSSYEQY
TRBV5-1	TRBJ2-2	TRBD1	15	ASSPRQTGLNTGELF
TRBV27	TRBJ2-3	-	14	ASSLGGGRSTDTQY
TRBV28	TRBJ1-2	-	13	ASSPGHLVNYGYT
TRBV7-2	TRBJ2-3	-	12	ASSFSPSTDTQY
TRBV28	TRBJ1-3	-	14	ASSLDNWSSGNTIY
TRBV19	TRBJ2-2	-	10	ASTPSAGELF
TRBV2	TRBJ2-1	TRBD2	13	ASSLGRGGVNEQF
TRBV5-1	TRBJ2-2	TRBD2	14	ASSPPLAGVSGELF
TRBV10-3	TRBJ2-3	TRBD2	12	AISPGLRGDTQY
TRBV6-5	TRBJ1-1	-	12	ASSLQDSGTEAF
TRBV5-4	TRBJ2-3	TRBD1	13	ASSAWTGSTDTQY
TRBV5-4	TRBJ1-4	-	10	ATGQPNEKLF
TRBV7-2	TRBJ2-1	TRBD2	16	ASSLGTSGRRTYNEQF
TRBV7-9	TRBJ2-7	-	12	ASSLGQPTYEQY
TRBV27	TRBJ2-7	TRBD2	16	ASSLHSLFREGLHEQY
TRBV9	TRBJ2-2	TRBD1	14	ASSVVGTGLAGELF
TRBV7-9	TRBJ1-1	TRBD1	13	ASSGSGTGVAEAF
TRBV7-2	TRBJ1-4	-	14	ASSLGQTATNEKLF
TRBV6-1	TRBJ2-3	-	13	ASTSGTLLTDTQY
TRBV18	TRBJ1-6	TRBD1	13	ASSPRGAQTSPLH
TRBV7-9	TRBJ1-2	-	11	ASSLGQDYGYT
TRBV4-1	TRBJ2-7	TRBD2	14	ASSQVVGGAAHEQY
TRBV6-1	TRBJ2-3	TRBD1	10	ASKDRGDTQY
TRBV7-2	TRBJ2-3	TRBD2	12	ASSLLAGRDTQY
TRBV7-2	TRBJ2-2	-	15	ASSLEGTFLNTGELF
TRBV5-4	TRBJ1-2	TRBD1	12	ASRHEPTGGGYT
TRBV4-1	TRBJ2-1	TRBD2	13	ASSQVGLAVGEQF
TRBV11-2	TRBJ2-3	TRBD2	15	ASSLGRLAGVTDTQY
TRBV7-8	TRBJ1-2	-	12	ASSLEQGHYGYT
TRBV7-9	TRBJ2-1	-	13	SSSLGGGAYNEQF
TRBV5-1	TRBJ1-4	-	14	ASSPGQYATNEKLF
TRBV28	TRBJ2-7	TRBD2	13	ASSLRTSGSNEQY
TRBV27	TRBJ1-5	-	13	ASRFLAGSNQPQH
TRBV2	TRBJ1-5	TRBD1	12	ASSGTGNNQPQH